The T cell receptor beta chain under discussion was sequenced for a study of blood T cell repertoires in COVID-19. Study details: Material from acute and convalescent COVID-19 was sourced from the United States, Italy and Spain. T cells, B-cell-depleted T cells, or PBMCs provided the cDNA or gDNA that served as material.

This clone came up once. Seattle patients were enrolled while actively infected and followed longitudinally. As originally analysed: How many nucleated cells were present was estimated from reference gene primer amplification. Profiled with immunoSEQ multiplex PCR; TCRdb holds only in-frame clones, not every one. V and J calls and clone size are those listed in that table; D and trimming were worked out from the DNA. The sample yields about 300,000 clones, 90% seen once. Sequencing was carried out using peripheral blood. The receptor was derived from a woman between 45 and 60 years old with COVID-19, enrolled during active disease.

Here the CDR3 DNA reads TGTGCCAGCAGCTTCTCGGCCCCCCGGGAGAGGGAGCAGTTCTTC. It codes for CASSFSAPREREQFF. The V gene is TRBV7-2, the J gene TRBJ2-1; D is perhaps TRBD2 (6 bases). The germline V gene has CDR1 SGHTA and CDR2 FQGNSA. Trimming left V 3 bases short and J 10 bases short, with 19 bases between. The CDR3 loop spans 15 amino acids.